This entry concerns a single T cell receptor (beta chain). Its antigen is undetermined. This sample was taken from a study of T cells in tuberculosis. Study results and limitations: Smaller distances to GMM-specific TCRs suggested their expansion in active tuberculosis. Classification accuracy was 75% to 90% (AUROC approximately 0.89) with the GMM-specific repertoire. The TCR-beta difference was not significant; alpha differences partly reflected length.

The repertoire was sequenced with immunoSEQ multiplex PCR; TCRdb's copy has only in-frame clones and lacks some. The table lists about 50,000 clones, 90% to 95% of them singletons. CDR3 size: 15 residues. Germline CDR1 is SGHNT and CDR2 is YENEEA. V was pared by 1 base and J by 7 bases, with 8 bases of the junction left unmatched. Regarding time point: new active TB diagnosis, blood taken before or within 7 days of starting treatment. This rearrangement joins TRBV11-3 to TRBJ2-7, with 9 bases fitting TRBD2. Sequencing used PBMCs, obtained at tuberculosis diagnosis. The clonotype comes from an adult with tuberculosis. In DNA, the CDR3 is TGTGCCAGCAGCTTAGTTCCAGCGGGAGGCCATGAGCAGTACTTC. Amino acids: CASSLVPAGGHEQYF. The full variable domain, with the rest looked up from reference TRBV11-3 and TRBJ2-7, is EAGVVQSPRYKIIEKKQPVAFWCNPISGHNTLYWYLQNLGQGPELLIRYENEEAVDDSQLPKDRFSAERLKGVDSTLKIQPAELGDSAVYLCASSLVPAGGHEQYFGPGTRLTVT.